This entry describes one TCR beta chain. V was pared by 0 bases and J by 4 bases, with 9 bases between. Per the germline V gene, CDR1 is MNHNS and CDR2 is SASEGT. This CDR3 contains 14 residues. The repertoire was sequenced with immunoSEQ multiplex PCR; TCRdb's copy has only in-frame clones and lacks some. The sample holds about 230,000 clones, 65% to 85% seen once. The data derive from a study of blood T cell repertoires in COVID-19. The gene calls are TRBV6-1 and TRBJ1-1; D not certain. The material sequenced was peripheral blood. The sequence was collected from a man between 40 and 49 years old with acute or convalescent COVID-19. The CDR3 DNA is TGTGCCAGCAGTGAAGCGGGAGGTTTCACTGAAGCTTTCTTT. Its protein product is CASSEAGGFTEAFF.